Following are 5 T cell receptor beta chains from one sample sequenced in a study of identical twins. In TCRdb, the 5' RACE reads were re-called with MiXCR into one record per CDR3 protein. The sample shows around 530,000 distinct CDR3 sequences, roughly 15% of them seen only once. This same sample was also part of a study on yellow fever vaccine responses in identical twins.

Material for sequencing was CD4+ T cells sorted from blood. These receptor sequences come from a woman aged 18 to 35 in good health.

The V gene is TRBV4-1, the J gene TRBJ1-4, with TRBD1 matching 7 bases. The CDR3 consists of 15 residues. With 3 bases clipped from V and 7 bases from J, the junction kept 8 bases outside the gene matches. Germline V CDR1 and CDR2: MGHRA, YSYEKL. The DNA for the CDR3 is TGCGCCAGCAGCCAGGCGAGGGGGCCCTCTGAAAAACTGTTTTTT. It specifies CASSQARGPSEKLFF.

The V call is TRBV5-1, the J call TRBJ2-5, with D possibly being TRBD1 (5 bases). The CDR3 has 14 residues. Trimming took off 3 bases at V and 5 bases at J, with 14 bases between the two ends. The germline V gene has CDR1 SGHRS and CDR2 YFSETQ. This CDR3 is CASSSGQYGETQYF. CDR3 DNA: TGCGCCAGCAGCTCAGGACAATATGGGGAGACCCAGTACTTC. The variable domain in full, with the rest retrieved from reference TRBV5-1 and TRBJ2-5, is KAGVTQTPRYLIKTRGQQVTLSCSPISGHRSVSWYQQTPGQGLQFLFEYFSETQRNKGNFPGRFSGRQFSNSRSEMNVSTLELGDSALYLCASSSGQYGETQYFGPGTRLLVL.

V is TRBV7-9 and J is TRBJ2-3, with TRBD2 as a possible D gene (5 bases). CDR1 and CDR2 from the germline V gene are SEHNR and FQNEAQ (reference sequence). V lost 5 bases, J lost 6 bases, and 12 bases lay in between. The length of the CDR3 is 13 residues. The chain's CDR3 is CASSPPGVDTQYF. The CDR3 nucleotides read TGTGCCAGCAGCCCCCCCGGGGTGGATACGCAGTATTTT.

The chain uses TRBV5-6 and TRBJ2-7; possible D gene TRBD1, 6 bases. V was trimmed by 2 bases and J by 5 bases, leaving 11 bases between them. The CDR3 spans 13 residues. CDR1 and CDR2 (germline): SGHDT, YYEEEE. CDR3 bases: TGTGCCAGCAGCTTTTTTGACAGGAACGAGCAGTACTTC. Translation gives CASSFFDRNEQYF.

V usage is TRBV5-1 and J usage is TRBJ2-3; 10 nucleotides line up with TRBD1. Germline CDR1 reads SGHRS; CDR2 reads YFSETQ. V dropped 0 bases and J dropped 4; count of bases not matched to a gene: 8. CDR3 length: 17 amino acids. The CDR3 loop is CASSLGFRTGGSDTQYF. CDR3 DNA: TGCGCCAGCAGCTTGGGGTTCCGGACAGGGGGTTCAGATACGCAGTATTTT.